The 25 T cell receptor beta chains below all came from one sample that was sequenced in a study of blood T cell repertoires in COVID-19. Repertoires were generated with immunoSEQ multiplex PCR, while TCRdb's copy carries only in-frame clones and drops some. The sample lists about 160,000 clones; roughly nine tenths were seen once. Specimen: peripheral blood. The receptors derive from a man between 60 and 70 years old with acute or convalescent COVID-19.

The chain uses TRBV10-3 and TRBJ1-4; 7 bases line up with TRBD1. Germline V gives CDR1 ENHRY, CDR2 SYGVKD. This CDR3 has 15 residues. V gave up 2 bases and J gave up 9 bases; unmatched junction bases: 9. CDR3: CAISETGQEAKKLFF. Written as DNA, the CDR3 is TGTGCCATCAGTGAGACCGGACAGGAGGCTAAAAAACTGTTTTTT.

The rearrangement joins TRBV19 to TRBJ2-1, with a tentative D call TRBD1 (6 bases). This CDR3 is 14 amino acids long. In germline, CDR1 is LNHDA, CDR2 SQIVND (reference sequence). V lost 6 bases and J 5 bases, leaving 14 bases between the germline ends. CDR3 residues: CASRDLRTDNEQFF. For the CDR3, the DNA is TGTGCCAGTAGGGACCTTAGGACAGACAATGAGCAGTTCTTC.

This clone showed up just once. The chain recombines TRBV3-1 (or the pseudogene TRBV3-2) with TRBJ2-7, with 10 nucleotides matching TRBD1. With 5 bases clipped from V and 4 bases from J, the junction kept 11 bases outside the gene matches. Germline CDR1 and CDR2: LGHDT and YNNKEL (reference sequence). The CDR3 runs to 16 residues. DNA of the CDR3: TGTGCCAGCAGCGCATCCGACAGGGGGCGGCGGTACGAGCAGTACTTC. Translation: CASSASDRGRRYEQYF.

J is TRBJ2-3 and V is TRBV7-6, with TRBD1 as a possible D gene (6 bases). This CDR3 is 15 amino acids long. Per germline, CDR1 SGHVS and CDR2 FNYEAQ. V lost 2 bases to trimming and J lost 5 bases, with 14 bases between them. DNA of the CDR3: TGTGCCAGCAGCTTAACGCAGGGGTATAGAGATACGCAGTATTTT. This sequence encodes CASSLTQGYRDTQYF.

The chain links TRBV4-1 to TRBJ2-1; 7 positions agree with TRBD2. CDR1 and CDR2 from the germline V gene are MGHRA and YSYEKL. V gave up 5 bases and J gave up 2 bases; unmatched junction bases: 12. This CDR3 spans 17 amino acids. CDR3 in amino acids: CASSARPLAETYNEQFF. Written as DNA, the CDR3 is TGCGCCAGCAGCGCCAGGCCCCTAGCGGAAACCTACAATGAGCAGTTCTTC.

V is TRBV30 and J is TRBJ1-4; D is undetermined. CDR1 is GTSNPN, CDR2 SVGIG, per germline (reference sequence). V was shortened by 1 base and J by 8 bases, with 8 bases between the two germline ends. The CDR3 runs to 12 residues. DNA of the CDR3: TGTGCCTGGAGTGGGGCGGGGGAAAAACTGTTTTTT. Residues: CAWSGAGEKLFF.

V usage is TRBV5-1 and J usage is TRBJ1-6, with D possibly matching TRBD1 (6 bases). CDR3 size: 21 residues. In germline, CDR1 is SGHRS, CDR2 YFSETQ. V gave up 4 bases and J gave up 0 bases, with 26 bases separating them. The CDR3 loop is CASSLRTRDISSSSYNSPLHF. CDR3 sequence (DNA): TGCGCCAGCAGCCTAAGGACCCGGGACATCTCCTCGAGCTCCTATAATTCACCCCTCCACTTT. Together with reference TRBV5-1 and TRBJ1-6, the CDR3 gives the full variable domain: KAGVTQTPRYLIKTRGQQVTLSCSPISGHRSVSWYQQTPGQGLQFLFEYFSETQRNKGNFPGRFSGRQFSNSRSEMNVSTLELGDSALYLCASSLRTRDISSSSYNSPLHFGNGTRLTVT.

J is TRBJ1-1 and V is TRBV6-6; TRBD1 matches 7 bases. Germline V gives CDR1 MNHNY, CDR2 SVGAGI (reference sequence). The CDR3 is 15 amino acids. Trimming removed 6 bases from V and 4 bases from J; junction bases left unmatched: 11. In DNA form, the CDR3 reads TGTGCCAGCAGCCAAGGAGGGGGCCGAGGCACTGAAGCTTTCTTT. Amino acid sequence: CASSQGGGRGTEAFF.

The V and J genes are TRBV2 and TRBJ1-2, with D possibly matching TRBD1 (5 bases). The CDR3 spans 13 residues. The germline V and J ends were trimmed by 4 bases and 5 bases, with 11 bases remaining between them. Germline loops: CDR1 SNHLY, CDR2 FYNNEI. Here the CDR3 DNA reads TGTGCCAGCAGTGGAGACAGTGGATATGGCTACACCTTC. The encoded protein is CASSGDSGYGYTF.

V usage is TRBV4-1 and J usage is TRBJ1-2; D gene uncertain. In germline, CDR1 is MGHRA, CDR2 YSYEKL. The CDR3 covers 16 residues. Trimming left V 0 bases short and J 4 bases short, with 15 bases between. The CDR3 DNA reads TGCGCCAGCAGCCAAGATAGTAGCCCTAGTAGCTATGGCTACACCTTC. It translates to CASSQDSSPSSYGYTF.

The chain is built from TRBV7-6 and TRBJ2-7; D not resolved. The CDR3 has 11 amino acids. V lost 8 bases and J 0 bases, leaving 5 bases between the germline ends. Germline V gene sequence: CDR1 SGHVS, CDR2 FNYEAQ. CDR3: CASQDSYEQYF. The CDR3 nucleotides read TGTGCCAGCCAGGACTCCTACGAGCAGTACTTC.

The chain recombines TRBV19 with TRBJ2-1; D not certain. Germline V gives CDR1 LNHDA, CDR2 SQIVND (reference sequence). The V end lost 0 bases, the J end lost 10 bases, and 13 bases lay between the germline ends. This CDR3 has 14 amino acids. CDR3 bases: TGTGCCAGTAGTATAGATTGGCTCCGGAGCGAGCAGTTCTTC. Protein: CASSIDWLRSEQFF. The full variable domain, its missing parts supplied by reference TRBV19 and TRBJ2-1, is DGGITQSPKYLFRKEGQNVTLSCEQNLNHDAMYWYRQDPGQGLRLIYYSQIVNDFQKGDIAEGYSVSREKKESFPLTVTSAQKNPTAFYLCASSIDWLRSEQFFGPGTRLTVL.

V usage is TRBV19 and J usage is TRBJ1-3; a possible D gene is TRBD1 (6 bases). The CDR3 is 13 amino acids. V was shortened by 5 bases and J by 3 bases, with 8 bases between the two germline ends. Germline V gene lookup returns CDR1 LNHDA and CDR2 SQIVND (reference sequence). The chain's CDR3 is CASSVRGGNTIYF. CDR3 coding DNA: TGTGCCAGTAGTGTCAGGGGTGGAAACACCATATATTTT.

This chain connects TRBV7-9 to TRBJ2-5; a weak D match, TRBD2 (7 bases). The germline gives CDR1 SEHNR, CDR2 FQNEAQ (reference sequence). Trimming took off 1 base at V and 5 bases at J, with 11 bases between the two ends. The CDR3 has 14 amino acids. The CDR3: CASSLGGGGETQYF. The CDR3 bases are TGTGCCAGCAGCTTAGGGGGGGGCGGTGAGACCCAGTACTTC.

The V and J genes are TRBV20-1 and TRBJ1-5; 8 nucleotides align to TRBD1. V lost 3 bases, J lost 4 bases, and 11 bases stayed unmatched. The length of the CDR3 is 16 residues. CDR1 and CDR2 from the germline V gene are DFQATT and SNEGSKA (reference sequence). Here the CDR3 reads CSASEGGQVTNQPQHF. The CDR3 DNA is TGCAGTGCTAGTGAGGGGGGACAGGTGACAAATCAGCCCCAGCATTTT.

This clone came up once. The gene calls are TRBV7-2 and TRBJ1-5; D not certain. CDR1 is SGHTA, CDR2 FQGNSA, per germline. The CDR3 covers 16 residues. Trimming stripped 5 bases from V and 0 bases from J, with 14 bases between. CDR3 region: CASSQSHLDSNQPQHF. In DNA form, the CDR3 reads TGTGCCAGCAGCCAATCCCACTTAGATAGCAATCAGCCCCAGCATTTT.

This clone appeared a few times. This rearrangement joins TRBV29-1 to TRBJ1-2; D possibly corresponds to TRBD1 (6 bases). The ends were cut back, 5 bases at V and 4 bases at J, with 17 bases in the middle. Germline CDR1 SQVTM, CDR2 ANQGSEA. This CDR3 comprises 14 residues. The CDR3 bases are TGCAGCGTTAAACCCTTAACAGGGCCCTATGGCTACACCTTC. Translation: CSVKPLTGPYGYTF.

The chain recombines TRBV3-1 (or the pseudogene TRBV3-2) with TRBJ2-1; perhaps TRBD2 as D (6 bases). The length of the CDR3 is 17 residues. From germline, CDR1 is LGHDT and CDR2 YNNKEL (reference sequence). The V gene lost 3 bases and the J gene lost 0 bases, with 15 bases spanning the gap. CDR3 amino acids: CASSHPSDPSSYNEQFF. CDR3 DNA sequence: TGTGCCAGCAGCCACCCTAGCGACCCGAGCTCCTACAATGAGCAGTTCTTC.

This clone came up once. The chain employs TRBV30 and TRBJ2-7; D gene unclear. In germline, CDR1 is GTSNPN, CDR2 SVGIG (reference sequence). Trimming shortened V by 5 bases and J by 1 base, and 9 bases separated the two germline ends. This CDR3 has 12 residues. CDR3 sequence: CAWGLASYEQYF. The CDR3 DNA sequence: TGTGCCTGGGGGTTAGCTTCCTACGAGCAGTACTTC.

V usage is TRBV19 and J usage is TRBJ2-2; 10 bases fit TRBD1. Unmatched junction bases numbered 17, after V lost 10 bases and J lost 9 bases. The CDR3 runs 16 residues. Germline loops: CDR1 LNHDA, CDR2 SQIVND (reference sequence). The CDR3: CATKAPGTGVNRELFF. The CDR3 region has the DNA TGTGCCACTAAGGCCCCCGGGACAGGGGTGAACAGGGAGCTGTTTTTT.

This chain's CDR3 is CASSLSALAVTGELFF. CDR3 sequence (DNA): TGCGCCAGCAGCTTGAGTGCACTAGCAGTCACCGGGGAGCTGTTTTTT. This chain links TRBV5-1 with TRBJ2-2; a weak D match, TRBD2 (6 bases). Trimming pared 1 base from V and 4 bases from J, leaving 14 bases between. Per the germline V gene, CDR1 is SGHRS and CDR2 is YFSETQ. This CDR3 is 16 amino acids long.

The chain has TRBV6-5 and TRBJ2-7; a weak D match, TRBD2 (5 bases). Germline V CDR1 and CDR2: MNHEY, SVGAGI. This CDR3 is built from 13 residues. DNA of the CDR3: TGTGCAGTCGCGGCTGGGAGCTCCTACGAGCAGTACTTC. Protein: CAVAAGSSYEQYF.

V usage is TRBV9 and J usage is TRBJ2-7; the match to TRBD1 covers 9 bases. The germline CDR1 and CDR2 sequences are SGDLS and YYNGEE. The junction had 5 bases not matched to a gene; V was cut back by 3 bases and J by 13 bases. The CDR3 sequence is 11 residues long. The CDR3 spells CASSADRGLYF. In DNA, the CDR3 is TGTGCCAGCAGCGCGGACAGGGGATTATACTTC.

The chain carries TRBV3-1 (or the pseudogene TRBV3-2) and TRBJ2-5, with a possible D match to TRBD2 (5 bases). V lost 3 bases and J lost 1, with 6 bases in between. Per the germline V gene, CDR1 is LGHDT and CDR2 is YNNKEL (reference sequence). The CDR3 contains 13 residues. CDR3 nucleotides: TGTGCCAGCAGCCAGACTATCCAAGAGACCCAGTACTTC. Translating it yields CASSQTIQETQYF.

On this clone: The junction departs from germline at one end; a sequencing error may be responsible. The chain joins TRBV2 to TRBJ1-6, with 8 bases lining up with TRBD1. Germline CDR1 and CDR2: SNHLY and FYNNEI. The CDR3 runs 11 residues. The DNA of the CDR3 is TGTGCCAGCAGTGATATTTGGGACAGGAACTTT. Amino acids: CASSDIWDRNF. Full variable domain (rest looked up from reference TRBV2 and TRBJ1-6): EPEVTQTPSHQVTQMGQEVILRCVPISNHLYFYWYRQILGQKVEFLVSFYNNEISEKSEIFDDQFSVERPDGSNFTLKIRSTKLEDSAMYFCASSDIWDRNFGNGTRLTVT.